Below, 22 T cell receptor beta chains from the same sample are listed, as sequenced in a study of response to subunit inactivated influenza vaccine. A single record per CDR3 protein comes from TCRdb applying MiXCR to the RT-PCR reads. Here the sample spans more than 150,000 distinct CDR3 sequences, about 9% being singletons. Material: non-naive T cells sorted from PBMCs, obtained on the day of vaccination. These TCRs come from a man in his fifties or sixties who received an inactivated influenza vaccine.

This clonotype was observed a few times. The V gene is TRBV20-1, the J gene TRBJ2-5; D gene uncertain. Trimming took 6 bases from V and 0 from J, leaving 8 bases between them. The length of the CDR3 is 12 residues. CDR1 and CDR2 from the germline V gene are DFQATT and SNEGSKA (reference sequence). CDR3 sequence reads: CSAKRYQETQYF. Here the CDR3 DNA reads TGCAGTGCAAAGAGATACCAAGAGACCCAGTACTTC.

The V and J genes are TRBV18 and TRBJ1-5; 7 positions match TRBD1. Losses at the gene ends were 6 bases for V and 0 bases for J; bases not matched to a gene: 8. This CDR3 is 16 amino acids long. CDR1 KGHSH and CDR2 LQKENI come from the germline V gene. CDR3 protein: CASSARTGVSNQPQHF. The CDR3 coding sequence is TGTGCCAGCTCCGCTCGGACAGGCGTTAGCAATCAGCCCCAGCATTTT.

The chain employs TRBV7-9 and TRBJ2-7; either TRBD1 or TRBD2 may fit D (5 bases each). V was cut by 2 bases and J by 5 bases, with 13 bases left in between. Germline V gene lookup returns CDR1 SEHNR and CDR2 FQNEAQ (reference sequence). The CDR3 runs to 14 residues. CDR3: CASSLNLRGDEQYF. The CDR3 DNA reads as TGTGCCAGCAGCTTAAACCTACGAGGGGACGAGCAGTACTTC.

This clonotype showed up many times. The chain combines TRBV5-1 with TRBJ2-4, with D hard to call. This CDR3 region has 15 residues. Germline CDR1 is SGHRS and CDR2 is YFSETQ. Trimming left V 0 bases short and J 3 bases short, with 10 bases between. The CDR3 DNA reads TGCGCCAGCAGCTTGGCATCCGGTAACAAAAACATTCAGTACTTC. It specifies CASSLASGNKNIQYF. Based on the CDR3 plus reference TRBV5-1 and TRBJ2-4, the full variable domain is KAGVTQTPRYLIKTRGQQVTLSCSPISGHRSVSWYQQTPGQGLQFLFEYFSETQRNKGNFPGRFSGRQFSNSRSEMNVSTLELGDSALYLCASSLASGNKNIQYFGAGTRLSVL.

This clonotype was seen at least ten times. CDR3 protein: CASSALAQWGLAGNYNEQFF. The CDR3 DNA reads as TGTGCCAGCAGCGCCTTGGCACAGTGGGGACTAGCGGGGAACTACAATGAGCAGTTCTTC. The V call is TRBV11-2, the J call TRBJ2-1; 13 bases line up with TRBD2. CDR1 is SGHAT, CDR2 FQNNGV, per germline. Trimming took 5 bases from V and 3 from J; bases not matched to a gene: 16. This CDR3 comprises 20 residues.

This clonotype was picked up many times. The V gene is TRBV28, the J gene TRBJ1-2; D gene uncertain. Germline V gene sequence: CDR1 MDHEN, CDR2 SYDVKM. CDR3 length equals 12 residues. V lost 3 bases to trimming and J lost 6 bases, with 8 bases between them. CDR3 amino acids: CASSFKGNGYTF. The DNA for the CDR3 is TGTGCCAGCAGTTTTAAAGGGAATGGCTACACCTTC.

This chain connects TRBV5-5 to TRBJ2-1, with a tentative D call TRBD1 (5 bases). Germline assignment: CDR1 SGHKS and CDR2 YYEKEE (reference sequence). This CDR3 has 14 residues. Deletions cut 1 base from V and 7 bases from J, with 12 bases between. CDR3 sequence reads: CASSLWTTENEQFF. Here the CDR3 DNA reads TGTGCCAGCAGCTTGTGGACGACAGAAAATGAGCAGTTCTTC.

This clonotype was recorded many times. The CDR3 loop is CSASMPGGGWGPSYEQYF. The CDR3 DNA is TGCAGTGCTAGTATGCCGGGAGGGGGCTGGGGACCGTCCTACGAGCAGTACTTC. V gene TRBV20-1 combines with J gene TRBJ2-7; tentative D call: TRBD2 (8 bases). The CDR3 totals 18 residues. V lost 3 bases and J 1 base, leaving 25 bases between the germline ends. Germline V gene data show CDR1 as DFQATT and CDR2 as SNEGSKA (reference sequence).

This clonotype came up once. The gene calls are TRBV20-1 and TRBJ2-7, with 13 nucleotides matching TRBD2. From germline, CDR1 is DFQATT and CDR2 SNEGSKA (reference sequence). V shed 1 base, J shed 6 bases, and the junction held 6 bases outside the gene matches. This CDR3 is 15 amino acids long. The CDR3 protein is CSARGTSGSQSEQYF. CDR3 in DNA: TGCAGTGCTAGAGGGACTAGCGGGAGTCAGTCCGAGCAGTACTTC.

Only a few counts were recorded for this clonotype. CDR3 DNA: TGTGCCAGCAGTTACAATATCTATCAGCCCCAGCATTTT. Amino acid sequence: CASSYNIYQPQHF. The chain combines TRBV6-5 with TRBJ1-5; D call uncertain. The CDR3 spans 13 residues. Germline V CDR1 and CDR2: MNHEY, SVGAGI. Between the trimmed V and J ends, which lost 2 bases and 5 bases, there was a span of 7 bases.

This rearrangement joins TRBV6-1 to TRBJ1-5, with a possible D match to TRBD1 (5 bases). V lost 5 bases, J lost 7 bases, and 21 bases lay in between. Per germline, CDR1 MNHNS and CDR2 SASEGT. The CDR3 has 16 residues. The CDR3 protein is CASSHRGDVLGQPQHF. CDR3 coding DNA: TGTGCCAGCAGTCATCGGGGGGACGTCCTTGGGCAGCCCCAGCATTTT.

The table lists this clonotype with a few counts. DNA of the CDR3: TGCAGTGCTAGAGATTCGGCGGACGAGCAGTACTTC. Its translation: CSARDSADEQYF. The chain joins TRBV20-1 to TRBJ2-7; no definite D call. The CDR3 length is 12 residues. Germline values: CDR1 DFQATT, CDR2 SNEGSKA (reference sequence). Trimming stripped 0 bases from V and 5 bases from J, with 8 bases between.

A note on this clonotype: A much bigger clone sits one base away, suggesting this may be a read error. The J gene is TRBJ2-5, the V gene TRBV12-3 or TRBV12-4; a weak D match, TRBD2 (5 bases). CDR3 length: 13 residues. Trimming removed 6 bases from V and 1 base from J, with 9 bases in between. CDR3 sequence reads: CASRTRGQETQYF. CDR3 nucleotide sequence: TGTGCCAGCAGGACACGGGGCCAAGAGACCCAGTACTTC.

The CDR3 region is CASSPTGGQVNIQYF. Here the CDR3 DNA reads TGTGCCAGCAGCCCGACAGGGGGCCAGGTCAACATTCAGTACTTC. The chain carries TRBV3-1 and TRBJ2-4, with TRBD1 identical over 10 bases. This CDR3 is built from 15 residues. Looked up from germline, CDR1 is LGHDT and CDR2 is YNNKEL (reference sequence). J lost 7 bases, V lost 4 bases, and 7 bases had no gene match.

This clonotype came up a few times. The V gene is TRBV7-2, the J gene TRBJ1-4; 10 nucleotides agree with TRBD1. Trimming took 3 bases from V and 7 from J; bases not matched to a gene: 5. This CDR3 spans 15 amino acids. Germline V gene data show CDR1 as SGHTA and CDR2 as FQGNSA. CDR3 amino acids: CASSLSRTGGEKLFF. CDR3 DNA sequence: TGTGCCAGCAGCTTGTCGAGGACAGGGGGTGAAAAACTGTTTTTT.

The chain carries TRBV6-2 or TRBV6-3 and TRBJ2-7; D perhaps matches TRBD1 (6 bases). In germline, CDR1 is MNHEY, CDR2 SVGEGT. Trimming pared 5 bases from V and 5 bases from J, leaving 16 bases between. This CDR3 contains 14 residues. As DNA, the CDR3 is TGTGCCAGCAGTCTTCAACAGGGTGTCCACGAGCAGTACTTC. Encoded protein: CASSLQQGVHEQYF.

This clonotype was counted a few times. V is TRBV20-1 and J is TRBJ2-2, with 8 bases that match TRBD1. This CDR3 is 14 amino acids long. After removal of 6 bases from V and 6 bases from J, the junction contained 9 bases not matched to a gene. Germline V CDR1 and CDR2: DFQATT, SNEGSKA (reference sequence). The CDR3 bases are TGCAGTGCACTAGAGATCAGGGGGCCCGGGGAGCTGTTTTTT. Residues: CSALEIRGPGELFF.

In this sample, this clonotype turned up many times. Here the CDR3 reads CASSYIRQGPVYNEQFF. DNA for the CDR3: TGTGCCAGCAGTTATATAAGACAGGGGCCCGTCTACAATGAGCAGTTCTTC. The chain joins TRBV6-5 to TRBJ2-1, with 8 positions matching TRBD1. The V gene's germline CDR1 is MNHEY and CDR2 SVGAGI. The V segment lost 3 bases and the J segment 3 bases; nucleotides outside the gene matches: 10. The CDR3 has 17 amino acids.

This chain uses TRBV4-2 with TRBJ1-4; D not resolved. The germline V gene encodes CDR1 LGHNA and CDR2 YNFKEQ. The CDR3 is made up of 15 amino acids. The germline V and J ends were trimmed by 0 bases and 6 bases, with 11 bases remaining between them. CDR3 loop: CASSQEGDTDEKLFF. Here the CDR3 DNA reads TGTGCCAGCAGCCAAGAAGGAGATACAGATGAAAAACTGTTTTTT.

This clonotype was counted at least ten times. The chain is built from TRBV3-1 and TRBJ2-1, with 11 bases identical to TRBD2. CDR1 and CDR2 (germline): LGHDT, YNNKEL (reference sequence). The CDR3 totals 15 residues. V lost 5 bases to trimming and J lost 7 bases; unmatched junction nucleotides: 7. The CDR3 sequence: CASSKTSGSRNEQFF. The CDR3 DNA reads TGTGCCAGCAGCAAAACTAGCGGGAGTAGAAATGAGCAGTTCTTC.

This clonotype was recorded at least ten times. The V and J genes are TRBV29-1 and TRBJ2-2; D is uncertain. Trimming took 3 bases from V and 2 from J, leaving 13 bases between them. The CDR3 covers 15 residues. Germline V gene data show CDR1 as SQVTM and CDR2 as ANQGSEA. CDR3 loop: CSVEGHHTNTGELFF. In nucleotides, the CDR3 is TGCAGCGTTGAGGGCCACCATACTAACACCGGGGAGCTGTTTTTT.

Of note for this clonotype: Being one base from a much bigger clone, this may be a read error. V and J are TRBV2 and TRBJ1-4; a possible D gene is TRBD1 (5 bases). Germline loops: CDR1 SNHLY, CDR2 FYNNEI. The length of the CDR3 is 14 residues. The V gene lost 8 bases and the J gene lost 3 bases, with 13 bases spanning the gap. CDR3 DNA sequence: TGTGCCAGCTGCAGGGACGGGTCTAATGAAAAACTGTTTTTT. The encoded protein is CASCRDGSNEKLFF.